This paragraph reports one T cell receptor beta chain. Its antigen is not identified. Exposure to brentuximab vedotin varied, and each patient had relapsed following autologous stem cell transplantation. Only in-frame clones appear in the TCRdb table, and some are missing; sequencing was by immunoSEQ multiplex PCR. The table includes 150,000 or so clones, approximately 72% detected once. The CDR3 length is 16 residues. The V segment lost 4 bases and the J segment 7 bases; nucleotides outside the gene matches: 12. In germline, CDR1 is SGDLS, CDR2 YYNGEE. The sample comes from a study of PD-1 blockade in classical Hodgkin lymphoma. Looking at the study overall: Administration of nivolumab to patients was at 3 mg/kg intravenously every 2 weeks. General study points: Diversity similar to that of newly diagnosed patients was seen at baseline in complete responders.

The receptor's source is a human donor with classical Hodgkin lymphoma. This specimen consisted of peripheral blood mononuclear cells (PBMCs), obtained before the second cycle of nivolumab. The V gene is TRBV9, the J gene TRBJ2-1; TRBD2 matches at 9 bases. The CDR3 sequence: CASSPLLAGAGNEQFF. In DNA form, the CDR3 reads TGTGCCAGCAGCCCCCTTTTAGCGGGGGCCGGGAATGAGCAGTTCTTC.